Below, one TCR beta chain is given with its context. The sample is drawn from a study of T cell responses to AZD1222 COVID-19 vaccine. Using immunoSEQ multiplex PCR, the repertoire was profiled, and TCRdb retains in-frame clones only, with some absent. The sample lists around 120,000 clones; more than 85% were seen once. V gave up 4 bases and J gave up 0 bases, with 9 bases separating them. CDR3 length equals 15 residues. CDR1 and CDR2 from the germline V gene are LNHDA and SQIVND (reference sequence). This receptor was obtained from an adult who received the AZD1222 COVID-19 vaccine. Sequenced here: peripheral blood, sampled 28 days after the second AZD1222 dose. The chain couples TRBV19 to TRBJ2-2; TRBD2 is a possible D gene (6 bases). CDR3 sequence: CASSSGVSNTGELFF. CDR3 nucleotide sequence: TGTGCCAGTAGTAGCGGGGTATCGAACACCGGGGAGCTGTTTTTT.